This TCR beta chain is drawn from a study of early T cells in non-severe SARS-CoV-2 infection. In germline, CDR1 is LNHDA, CDR2 SQIVND (reference sequence). The CDR3 has 12 residues. With 4 bases removed from V and 7 bases from J, the gap between germline ends came to 8 bases. Attachment of unique molecular identifiers was made to individual cDNA molecules. TCRdb re-called the 5' RACE reads through MiXCR, storing one row per CDR3 protein. The table shows some 50,000 distinct CDR3 sequences, with over 7% occurring only once. The source is an adult who was a healthcare worker with PCR-confirmed SARS-CoV-2 infection or an uninfected control (not recorded which). The sequenced sample consisted of whole blood. V and J are TRBV19 and TRBJ2-1, with D possibly being TRBD1 (5 bases). In DNA, the CDR3 is TGTGCCAGTAGTACAAACAGGAATGAGCAGTTCTTC. The encoded protein is CASSTNRNEQFF.